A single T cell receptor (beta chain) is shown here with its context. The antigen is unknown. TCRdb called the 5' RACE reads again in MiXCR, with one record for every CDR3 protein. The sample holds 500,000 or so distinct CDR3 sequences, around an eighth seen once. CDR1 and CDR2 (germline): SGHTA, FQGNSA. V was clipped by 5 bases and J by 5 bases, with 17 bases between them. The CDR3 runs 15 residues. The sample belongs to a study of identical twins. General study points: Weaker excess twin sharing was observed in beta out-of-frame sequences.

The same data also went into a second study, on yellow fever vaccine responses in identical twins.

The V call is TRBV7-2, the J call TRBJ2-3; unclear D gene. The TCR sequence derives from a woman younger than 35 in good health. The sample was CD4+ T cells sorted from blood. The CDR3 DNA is TGTGCCAGCAGCCCAGACCCCCGGGCTGGAGATACGCAGTATTTT. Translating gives CASSPDPRAGDTQYF.